The clone carrying this T cell receptor (beta chain) turned up a few times. Its antigen is undetermined. This sample was included in a study of a mutant IDH1 vaccine in newly diagnosed glioma. On the study more broadly: Patients previously underwent radiotherapy, temozolomide, or both, and most underwent both.

Study-level results: Pseudoprogression seemed unrelated to changes in top peripheral T cell clonotypes.

Described time point: baseline, week 1 (first vaccination visit). Treatment given: pre-vaccination baseline after standard-of-care therapy. There were new WHO grade 3 or 4 astrocytomas in the donors, and these were IDH1-mutant and ATRX-lost. Profiling relied on immunoSEQ multiplex PCR, and the TCRdb table lists in-frame clones only, not all of them. The sample lists around 100,000 clones, approximately 80% seen once, with about 5.1% in the top ten. This TCR came from a man aged 40-49 years with glioma. Some clones in this sample may be carry-over from other donors' samples. Sequenced here: PBMCs, sampled from a glioma patient treated with radiotherapy, temozolomide or both.

The CDR3 DNA reads as TGTGCCAGCAGCCAAGATAACACCTTCTCTGGGGCCAACGTCCTGACTTTC. Translating gives CASSQDNTFSGANVLTF. The chain combines TRBV4-2 with TRBJ2-6; D is uncertain. The CDR3 is 17 residues long. Looked up from germline, CDR1 is LGHNA and CDR2 is YNFKEQ. V was cut by 0 bases and J by 0 bases, with 9 bases left in between.